This T cell receptor (beta chain) is from a study of early T cells in non-severe SARS-CoV-2 infection. Study background: Whole-blood bulk RNA, unsorted, was sequenced, and chains were unpaired. Findings and caveats of the study: The matching step, a VDJdb search, favored anti-spike CD8 responses and missed private and CD4 specificities.

Individually, cDNA molecules had unique molecular identifiers attached to them. Via MiXCR, TCRdb re-called the 5' RACE reads, giving one row per CDR3 protein. The sample has around 77,000 distinct CDR3 sequences; 10% are singletons. This clonotype has just a few counts. Its antigen remains unidentified. CDR3 length: 12 amino acids. Per the germline V gene, CDR1 is SGHAT and CDR2 is FQNNGV. Trimming pared 4 bases from V and 5 bases from J, leaving 6 bases between. This clonotype was sampled from an adult who was a healthcare worker with PCR-confirmed SARS-CoV-2 infection or an uninfected control (not recorded which). Sequencing was performed on whole blood, taken at baseline. The chain is built from TRBV11-2 and TRBJ2-1; D call uncertain. CDR3 sequence reads: CASSSRDNEQFF. In DNA, the CDR3 is TGTGCCAGCAGCTCTAGGGACAATGAGCAGTTCTTC. The full variable domain, its missing parts supplied by reference TRBV11-2 and TRBJ2-1, is EAGVAQSPRYKIIEKRQSVAFWCNPISGHATLYWYQQILGQGPKLLIQFQNNGVVDDSQLPKDRFSAERLKGVDSTLKIQPAKLEDSAVYLCASSSRDNEQFFGPGTRLTVL.